Listed below are T cell receptor beta chains from one sample, sequenced in a study of blood T cells in healthy people across ages. TCRdb re-derived calls from the 5' RACE reads in MiXCR, one entry per CDR3 protein. The sample shows roughly 800,000 distinct CDR3 sequences, 55% to 70% of them seen only once. The material sequenced was blood. All receptors come from a man younger than 40 in good health. Both conserved end residues are part of each CDR3. The D gene is left open where the match is weak. Not all rows give a size; the values are once, few, many and, for expanded clones, a class.

NA | TRBJ1-3 | TRBV7-2 | NA | CASSSLASTGNTIYF | TGTGCCAGCAGCTCCTTGGCGTCAACTGGAAACACCATATATTTT
NA | TRBJ2-5 | TRBV7-9 | TRBD2 | CASSPAGLAGDIVETQYF | TGTGCCAGCAGCCCCGCGGGACTAGCGGGAGATATCGTGGAGACCCAGTACTTC
NA | TRBJ1-2 | TRBV2 | NA | CASMPEGPYGYTF | TGTGCCAGCATGCCCGAGGGTCCTTATGGCTACACCTTC
NA | TRBJ2-6 | TRBV5-5 | NA | CASSLEPGNSGANVLTF | TGTGCCAGCAGCTTGGAACCTGGCAACTCTGGGGCCAACGTCCTGACTTTC
NA | TRBJ2-1 | TRBV9 | TRBD2 | CASRMSGGAIDEQFF | TGTGCCAGCAGGATGAGCGGGGGGGCCATAGATGAGCAGTTCTTC
NA | TRBJ1-1 | TRBV7-2 | TRBD1 | CASSFGTAQAFF | TGTGCCAGCAGCTTCGGGACAGCCCAAGCTTTCTTT
NA | TRBJ2-3 | TRBV20-1 | TRBD2 | CSARTSGTDTRYF | TGCAGTGCTCGGACTAGCGGCACAGATACGCGGTATTTT
NA | TRBJ2-1 | TRBV7-3 | TRBD2 | CASSSSGTIYNEQFF | TGTGCCAGCAGCTCAAGCGGGACTATTTACAATGAGCAGTTCTTC
NA | TRBJ2-7 | TRBV2 | TRBD1 | CASRTGTVGEQYF | TGTGCCAGCAGGACCGGGACAGTGGGCGAGCAGTACTTC
NA | TRBJ1-2 | TRBV21-1 | NA | CASRARVGGYTF | TGTGCCAGCAGAGCGAGGGTAGGTGGCTACACCTTC
NA | TRBJ2-5 | TRBV20-1 | TRBD1 | CSLQGQGIETQYF | TGCAGTCTTCAGGGACAGGGGATAGAGACCCAGTACTTC
NA | TRBJ1-2 | TRBV20-1 | TRBD1 | CSAKSRTGLPYGYTF | TGCAGTGCTAAGAGTCGGACAGGGCTGCCCTATGGCTACACCTTC
NA | TRBJ1-2 | TRBV20-1 | NA | CSARGGNYGYTF | TGCAGTGCTAGAGGAGGAAACTATGGCTACACCTTC
NA | TRBJ2-5 | TRBV12-3/TRBV12-4 | NA | CASTLGGRLETQYF | TGTGCCAGCACCTTAGGGGGGCGTTTAGAGACCCAGTACTTC
NA | TRBJ2-1 | TRBV29-1 | TRBD1 | CSVVEGQGNNEQFF | TGCAGCGTTGTAGAGGGACAGGGCAACAATGAGCAGTTCTTC
NA | TRBJ1-2 | TRBV20-1 | NA | CSARPGYYGYTF | TGCAGTGCCCGCCCGGGGTACTATGGCTACACCTTC
NA | TRBJ1-1 | TRBV28 | NA | CASIPGGRTEAFF | TGTGCCAGCATCCCGGGGGGTAGGACTGAAGCTTTCTTT
few | TRBJ2-1 | TRBV7-2 | TRBD1 | CASSSSGTGDNSMPYNEQFF | TGTGCCAGCAGCTCCTCCGGGACAGGGGACAACTCAATGCCGTACAATGAGCAGTTCTTC
once | TRBJ2-1 | TRBV7-9 | NA | CASSGYYRTNRYNEQFF | TGTGCCAGCAGCGGATACTACAGGACAAACCGCTACAATGAGCAGTTCTTC
NA | TRBJ2-1 | TRBV12-3/TRBV12-4 | TRBD2 | CASSQRLAGEYNEQFF | TGTGCCAGCAGCCAAAGACTAGCGGGAGAGTACAATGAGCAGTTCTTC
NA | TRBJ1-6 | TRBV7-2 | TRBD1 | CASSLTGEIGSPLHF | TGTGCCAGCAGCTTAACAGGGGAGATTGGATCACCCCTCCACTTT
NA | TRBJ2-4 | TRBV3-1 | NA | CASSHLRGFIGKNIQYF | TGTGCCAGCAGCCACCTCCGGGGGTTCATTGGCAAAAACATTCAGTACTTC
NA | TRBJ2-7 | TRBV28 | NA | CASSSQVLNEQYF | TGTGCCAGCAGTTCACAGGTACTCAACGAGCAGTACTTC
few | TRBJ2-7 | TRBV6-2/TRBV6-3 | NA | CASTDSSYEQYF | TGTGCCAGCACTGACAGCTCCTACGAGCAGTACTTC
few | TRBJ1-2 | TRBV29-1 | NA | CSARVVRGGYTF | TGCAGCGCCAGAGTGGTGCGAGGGGGCTACACCTTC
few | TRBJ2-7 | TRBV29-1 | NA | CSVGTVRGVNEQYF | TGCAGCGTGGGGACGGTGAGAGGGGTCAACGAGCAGTACTTC
NA | TRBJ1-2 | TRBV7-2 | NA | CASSLWVNGYTF | TGTGCCAGCAGCTTATGGGTGAATGGCTACACCTTC
few | TRBJ2-7 | TRBV7-2 | NA | CASTHNGGQGVEQYF | TGTGCCAGCACCCACAATGGGGGCCAGGGTGTCGAGCAGTACTTC
NA | TRBJ2-7 | TRBV19 | TRBD1 | CASNVAGTGVYEQYF | TGTGCCAGTAACGTTGCCGGGACAGGGGTTTACGAGCAGTACTTC
NA | TRBJ2-3 | TRBV28 | TRBD1 | CASRGTGGGPDTQYF | TGTGCCAGCAGAGGTACAGGGGGCGGCCCAGATACGCAGTATTTT
once | TRBJ1-5 | TRBV3-1 | TRBD1 | CASAPRQGSNQPQHF | TGTGCCAGCGCCCCTCGACAGGGGAGCAATCAGCCCCAGCATTTT
NA | TRBJ2-5 | TRBV18 | TRBD2 | CASSPLASGYQETQYF | TGTGCCAGCTCACCATTGGCTAGCGGGTACCAAGAGACCCAGTACTTC
NA | TRBJ2-1 | TRBV5-1 | NA | CASSFSPRGGTNEQFF | TGCGCCAGCAGCTTCTCCCCTCGGGGCGGGACCAATGAGCAGTTCTTC
NA | TRBJ2-7 | TRBV3-1 | NA | CASSQGVSLYEQYF | TGTGCCAGCAGCCAAGGTGTCTCATTATACGAGCAGTACTTC
few | TRBJ1-4 | TRBV6-1 | NA | CASSDRVGNEKLFF | TGTGCCAGCAGTGATCGGGTGGGTAATGAAAAACTGTTTTTT
few | TRBJ2-1 | TRBV12-3/TRBV12-4 | TRBD2 | CASSSHAGVGSNEQFF | TGTGCCAGCAGTTCCCATGCGGGAGTGGGCTCCAATGAGCAGTTCTTC
NA | TRBJ2-7 | TRBV4-3 | TRBD1 | CASSQTGLHEQYF | TGCGCCAGCAGCCAGACAGGGCTCCACGAGCAGTACTTC
NA | TRBJ2-7 | TRBV7-8 | TRBD1 | CASSLESQGSLQYF | TGTGCCAGCAGCTTAGAGTCACAGGGGTCACTTCAGTACTTC
NA | TRBJ1-2 | TRBV20-1 | NA | CSAKEGTAFGYTF | TGCAGTGCGAAAGAGGGAACGGCTTTTGGCTACACCTTC
many | TRBJ1-6 | TRBV7-9 | NA | CASSSTTDSPLHF | TGTGCCAGCAGCTCGACGACTGATTCACCCCTCCACTTT
NA | TRBJ2-7 | TRBV6-1 | NA | CASSNELNSYEQYF | TGTGCCAGCAGTAATGAATTAAACTCCTACGAGCAGTACTTC
few | TRBJ2-3 | TRBV29-1 | TRBD2 | CSVEDSGTSGYTDTQYF | TGCAGCGTTGAAGATAGCGGAACTAGCGGGTACACAGATACGCAGTATTTT
NA | TRBJ1-2 | TRBV5-1 | TRBD1 | CASSPSGQGNGYTF | TGCGCCAGCAGCCCTTCGGGACAGGGGAATGGCTACACCTTC
NA | TRBJ2-7 | TRBV6-5 | NA | CASSYSIGARYYEQYF | TGTGCCAGCAGTTACTCGATAGGGGCGCGATACTACGAGCAGTACTTC